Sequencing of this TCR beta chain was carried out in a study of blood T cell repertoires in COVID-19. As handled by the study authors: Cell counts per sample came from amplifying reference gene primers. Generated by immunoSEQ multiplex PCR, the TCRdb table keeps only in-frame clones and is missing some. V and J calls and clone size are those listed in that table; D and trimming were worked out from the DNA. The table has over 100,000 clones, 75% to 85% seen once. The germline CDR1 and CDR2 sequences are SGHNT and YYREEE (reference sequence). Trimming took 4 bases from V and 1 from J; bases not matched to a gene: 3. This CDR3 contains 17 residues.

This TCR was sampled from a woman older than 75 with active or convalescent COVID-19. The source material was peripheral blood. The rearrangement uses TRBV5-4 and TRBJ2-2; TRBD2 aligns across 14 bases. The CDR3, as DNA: TGTGCCAGCAGCCGAGGGACTAGCGGGAGGAACACCGGGGAGCTGTTTTTT. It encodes CASSRGTSGRNTGELFF.